This record looks at one T cell receptor (beta chain) sequence and its context. The entry originates in a study of Graves' ophthalmopathy and Graves' hyperthyroidism. CDR1 and CDR2 from the germline V gene are LNHNV and YYDKDF (reference sequence). The CDR3 runs 14 residues. Trimming cost V 0 bases and J 15 bases, with 18 bases left between them. The study amplified TCR beta CDR3 regions using RNA transcripts. RT-PCR in the first round used HTBI primers; a second-round multiplex PCR followed. Each CDR3 protein gets one entry after TCRdb re-called the multiplex PCR reads with MiXCR. Among about 340,000 distinct CDR3 sequences listed, roughly 16% were seen once.

The sequenced sample consisted of peripheral blood. The V and J genes are TRBV15 and TRBJ1-5; D not certain. This receptor was identified in an adult man with Graves' ophthalmopathy. CDR3 residues: CATSRDKSEQARHF. Here the CDR3 DNA reads TGTGCCACCAGCAGAGATAAATCCGAGCAGGCTAGGCATTTT.